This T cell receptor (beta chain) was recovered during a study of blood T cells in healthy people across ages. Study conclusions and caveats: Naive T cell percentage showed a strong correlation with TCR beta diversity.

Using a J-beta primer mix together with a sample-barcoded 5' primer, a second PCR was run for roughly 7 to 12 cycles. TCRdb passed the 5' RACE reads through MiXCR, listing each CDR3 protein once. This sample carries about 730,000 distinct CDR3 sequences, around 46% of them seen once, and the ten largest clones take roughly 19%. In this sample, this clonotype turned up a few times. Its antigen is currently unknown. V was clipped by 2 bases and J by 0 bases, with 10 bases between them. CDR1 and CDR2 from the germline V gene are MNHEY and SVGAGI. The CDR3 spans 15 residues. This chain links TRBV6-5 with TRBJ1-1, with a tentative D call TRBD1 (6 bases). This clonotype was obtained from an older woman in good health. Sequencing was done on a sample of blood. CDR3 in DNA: TGTGCCAGCAGTTACCGGACAGCAATGAACACTGAAGCTTTCTTT. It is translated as CASSYRTAMNTEAFF.